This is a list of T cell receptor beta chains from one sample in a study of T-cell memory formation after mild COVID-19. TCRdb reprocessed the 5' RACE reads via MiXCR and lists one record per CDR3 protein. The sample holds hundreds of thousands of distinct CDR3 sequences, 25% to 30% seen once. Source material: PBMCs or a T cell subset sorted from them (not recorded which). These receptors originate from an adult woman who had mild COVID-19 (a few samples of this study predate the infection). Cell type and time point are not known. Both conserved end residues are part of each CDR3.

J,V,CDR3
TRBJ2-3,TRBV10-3,CAISEESYTDTQYF
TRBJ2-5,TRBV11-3,CASSLGAGRQEETQYF
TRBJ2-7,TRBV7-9,CASSLIAGGSYEQYF
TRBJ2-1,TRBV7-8,CASSFTGHGGDNEQFF
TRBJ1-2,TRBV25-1,CASSDPYGYTF
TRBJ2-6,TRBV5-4,CASRATGVLGANVLTF
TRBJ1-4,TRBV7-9,CASSSTGRLNEKLFF
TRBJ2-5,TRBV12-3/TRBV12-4,CASSFDRGQYF
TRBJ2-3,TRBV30,CARSGGRTDTQYF
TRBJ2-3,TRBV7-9,CASSLAGGIKDTQYF
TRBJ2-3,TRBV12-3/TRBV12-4,CASSPTGPTDTQYF
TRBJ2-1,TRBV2,CASSGDRGQFF
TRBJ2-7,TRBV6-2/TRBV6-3,CASNLGIRYEQYF
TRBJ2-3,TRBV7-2,CASSSDLAGGDTQYF
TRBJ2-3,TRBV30,CAWSHGDTQYF
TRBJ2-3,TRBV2,CASSENSGGREDTQYF
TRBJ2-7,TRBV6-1,CASRGQRNYEQYF
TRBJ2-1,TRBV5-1,CASRLDTYNEQFF
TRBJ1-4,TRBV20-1,CSASVGMGEKLFF
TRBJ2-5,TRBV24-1,CATSSSPIRSQETQYF
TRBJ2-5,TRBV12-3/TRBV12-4,CASCRVPQETQYF
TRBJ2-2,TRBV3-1,CASSSGELFF
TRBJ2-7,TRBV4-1,CASSQGLAGHEQYF
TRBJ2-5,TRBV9,CASSVVGQLAGETQYF
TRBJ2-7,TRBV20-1,CSAPSEGLATYEQYF
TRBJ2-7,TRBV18,CASSPSSGAPYGQYF
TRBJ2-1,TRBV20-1,CSASSSGPDYNEQFF
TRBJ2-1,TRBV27,CASSLGLAPTPQFF
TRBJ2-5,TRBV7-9,CASSPNPKRTEETQYF
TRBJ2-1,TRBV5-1,CASSLEGYPNEQFF
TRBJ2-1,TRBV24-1,CASGQDSSNEQFF
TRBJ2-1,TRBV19,CASTPMRGNEQFF
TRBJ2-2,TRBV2,CASTRGGNTGELFF
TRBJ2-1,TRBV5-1,CASSLGQGPVYEQFF
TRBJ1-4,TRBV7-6,CASKPQSNEKLFF
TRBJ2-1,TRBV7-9,CASSSYLAGAGNEQFF
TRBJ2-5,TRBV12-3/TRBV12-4,CASSAQEVETQYF
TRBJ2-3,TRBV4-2,CASSQDGGASGTDTQYF
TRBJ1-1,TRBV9,CASSASGLPNTEAFF
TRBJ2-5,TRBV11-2,CASRTGGHAGETQYF